This is a list of T cell receptor beta chains from one sample in a study of vaccination effects on CD4 cells after COVID-19. This table comes from immunoSEQ multiplex PCR, and its TCRdb copy is limited to in-frame clones, with some not included. The sample lists some 66,000 clones; less than 80% were seen once. No antigens are known for them. The material sequenced was CD4+ T cells from PBMCs cultured without peptide, taken after COVID-19 vaccination. These TCRs come from a human donor who received a COVID-19 vaccine. CDR3s include the opening cysteine and the closing phenylalanine or tryptophan. The D gene is left open where the match is weak. A row's size may be missing; if present it is once, few, many or a size class.

-	TRBD2	TRBV7-2	14	TRBJ2-3	TGTGCCAGCAGCATTAGCGGGGGGGCAGATACGCAGTATTTT	CASSISGGADTQYF
-	-	TRBV6-1	15	TRBJ2-5	TGTGCCAGCAGTGAAGCTGGGGGGGCCTCGGAGACCCAGTACTTC	CASSEAGGASETQYF
-	-	TRBV4-3	14	TRBJ2-3	TGCGCCAGCAGCCAAGATCGGCCAGCGGATACGCAGTATTTT	CASSQDRPADTQYF
-	-	TRBV24-1	15	TRBJ1-2	TGTGCCACCAGTGAACGTACAGGGTCGGTGTTGGGCTACACCTTC	CATSERTGSVLGYTF
-	-	TRBV28	14	TRBJ1-3	TGTGCCAGCAGACCCTCCGACAGGTCGGACACCATATATTTT	CASRPSDRSDTIYF
-	-	TRBV3-1/TRBV3-2	14	TRBJ2-2	TGTGCCAGCAGCCCCGGGCGAGACACCGGGGAGCTGTTTTTT	CASSPGRDTGELFF
few	-	TRBV7-2	15	TRBJ1-2	TGTGCCAGCAGCTTAAGTTTTACGACAGTCTATGGCTACACCTTC	CASSLSFTTVYGYTF
once	-	TRBV6-5	15	TRBJ2-6	TGTGCCAGCAGTTACGACGGCTCTGGGGCCAACGTCCTGACTTTC	CASSYDGSGANVLTF
-	TRBD1	TRBV18	13	TRBJ1-1	TGTGCCAGCTCCCCCGGGACAGGGACTGAAGCTTTCTTT	CASSPGTGTEAFF
-	-	TRBV4-1	16	TRBJ2-2	TGCGCCAGCAGCCAACCAGACCGGGACTCCATCGGGGAGCTGTTTTTT	CASSQPDRDSIGELFF
-	TRBD1	TRBV19	15	TRBJ1-5	TGTGCCAGTAGCATTCAGACAGGGGTAGGACAGCCCCAGCATTTT	CASSIQTGVGQPQHF
-	-	TRBV5-8	14	TRBJ1-6	TGTGCCAGCAGCAGGGACTGGTCTAATTCACCCCTCCACTTT	CASSRDWSNSPLHF
-	-	TRBV12-3/TRBV12-4	12	TRBJ1-2	TGTGCCAGCATCTTGGGGGGCGATGGCTACACCTTC	CASILGGDGYTF
-	-	TRBV5-6	15	TRBJ1-1	TGTGCCAGCAGGCCAAAGGGTTATAGTGACACTGAAGCTTTCTTT	CASRPKGYSDTEAFF
-	-	TRBV18	16	TRBJ2-2	TGTGCCAGCTCACGGACAGCCCAAACGAACACCGGGGAGCTGTTTTTT	CASSRTAQTNTGELFF
-	-	TRBV7-9	14	TRBJ1-5	TGTGCCAGCAGCTTAGGGACGGCGGCTCAGCCCCAGCATTTT	CASSLGTAAQPQHF
-	TRBD2	TRBV5-1	14	TRBJ2-1	TGCGCCAGCAGCGAGGGAGGGCGGGGGTTTGAGCAGTTCTTC	CASSEGGRGFEQFF
few	-	TRBV2	13	TRBJ1-2	TGTGCCAGCAGTGAAGGGGCTAACTATGGCTACACCTTC	CASSEGANYGYTF
once	-	TRBV19	14	TRBJ1-1	TGTGCCAGTATTCCCGGACCCCCAAAGACTGAAGCTTTCTTT	CASIPGPPKTEAFF
-	-	TRBV29-1	14	TRBJ2-1	TGCAGCGTTGATCGGGAAGCAGGTCTGGATGAGCAGTTCTTC	CSVDREAGLDEQFF
-	-	TRBV10-1	14	TRBJ1-6	TGCGCCAGCAGTGAGTCTACAGGGTTACAACCCCTCCACTTT	CASSESTGLQPLHF
-	TRBD1	TRBV5-1	17	TRBJ1-4	TGCGCCAGCAGCTTGGGACCTCAGGGGGCTGACGATGAAAAACTGTTTTTT	CASSLGPQGADDEKLFF
-	TRBD1	TRBV7-2	16	TRBJ1-5	TGTGCCAGCAGCTTACCAGGGGGCCTCGGCAATCAGCCCCAGCATTTT	CASSLPGGLGNQPQHF
-	-	TRBV12-3/TRBV12-4	13	TRBJ1-1	TGTGCCAGCAGCTTTGACGGATACACTGAAGCTTTCTTT	CASSFDGYTEAFF
-	TRBD1	TRBV6-5	15	TRBJ1-1	TGTGCCAGCAGTTACTGGGGACAGGGAAACACTGAAGCTTTCTTT	CASSYWGQGNTEAFF
-	TRBD2	TRBV5-6	16	TRBJ2-1	TGTGCCAGCAGCTTTACGACTAGCCTCTTGGATAATGAGCAGTTCTTC	CASSFTTSLLDNEQFF
few	-	TRBV5-1	13	TRBJ1-1	TGCGCCAGCAGCTTGACTAGGGGCCTTGAAGCTTTCTTT	CASSLTRGLEAFF
-	TRBD1	TRBV28	15	TRBJ1-2	TGTGCCAGCAGACGACCGGGACAGGGCAACTATGGCTACACCTTC	CASRRPGQGNYGYTF
-	-	TRBV2	12	TRBJ2-5	TGTGCCAGCGCCCGTCGGCAAGAGACCCAGTACTTC	CASARRQETQYF
-	-	TRBV7-3	18	TRBJ1-1	TGTGCCAGCAGCCCCACCGTGGGGGGGCCTCGTGGGAACACTGAAGCTTTCTTT	CASSPTVGGPRGNTEAFF
-	-	TRBV24-1	11	TRBJ2-3	TGTGCCACCAGTGATTTGAATACGCAGTATTTT	CATSDLNTQYF
-	-	TRBV3-1/TRBV3-2	15	TRBJ1-5	TGTGCCAGCAGCCAAGGCTGGGACTTTAATCAGCCCCAGCATTTT	CASSQGWDFNQPQHF
-	-	TRBV24-1	16	TRBJ2-3	TGTGCCACCAGTGATTACACTAGCTCCAGCACAGATACGCAGTATTTT	CATSDYTSSSTDTQYF
-	TRBD1	TRBV28	15	TRBJ2-1	TGTGCCAGCAGTTTGAGGGGGACAGGGGGGAATGAGCAGTTCTTC	CASSLRGTGGNEQFF
-	-	TRBV7-2	15	TRBJ2-3	TGTGCCAGCAGCTTAGAACGCCAGAGCACAGATACGCAGTATTTT	CASSLERQSTDTQYF
-	-	TRBV6-1	16	TRBJ1-3	TGTGCCAGCAGTGCGGTCGGCACAGTCTCTGGAAACACCATATATTTT	CASSAVGTVSGNTIYF
-	-	TRBV21-1	15	TRBJ2-4	TGTGCCAGCAGCGCAGGACTCATAGCCAAAAACATTCAGTACTTC	CASSAGLIAKNIQYF
few	TRBD1	TRBV5-1	14	TRBJ2-2	TGCGCCAGCAGCTCGCAGGGGGCGGCCGGGGAGCTGTTTTTT	CASSSQGAAGELFF
-	-	TRBV30	13	TRBJ1-2	TGTGCCTGGAGCAAGGACAGCTCTATTGGCTACACCTTC	CAWSKDSSIGYTF
-	TRBD1	TRBV19	13	TRBJ1-2	TGTGCCAGTAGGCCCGACAGGGGTTATGGCTACACCTTC	CASRPDRGYGYTF
-	-	TRBV5-5	16	TRBJ1-6	TGTGCCAGCAGCTTGTCCGAGGCTCCGACAAATTCACCCCTCCACTTT	CASSLSEAPTNSPLHF
-	-	TRBV7-6	14	TRBJ1-3	TGTGCCAGCAGCTTAGTGGGCGGTGGAAACACCATATATTTT	CASSLVGGGNTIYF
few	TRBD1	TRBV29-1	15	TRBJ1-1	TGCAGCGTTGTTAGGTGGGGACAGATGAACACTGAAGCTTTCTTT	CSVVRWGQMNTEAFF